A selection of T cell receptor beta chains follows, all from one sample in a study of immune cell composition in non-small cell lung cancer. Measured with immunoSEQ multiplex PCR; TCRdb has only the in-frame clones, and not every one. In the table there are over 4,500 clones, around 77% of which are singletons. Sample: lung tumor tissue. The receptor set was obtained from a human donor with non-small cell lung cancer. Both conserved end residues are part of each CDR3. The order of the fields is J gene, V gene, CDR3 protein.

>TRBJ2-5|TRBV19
CASSMGSQETQYF
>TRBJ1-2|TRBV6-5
CASSYDPENGYGYTF
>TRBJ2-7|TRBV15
CATSLDRVTYEQYF
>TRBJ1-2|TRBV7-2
CASSSSTGGHGYTF
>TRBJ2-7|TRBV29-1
CSVTGTSGTNSYEQYF
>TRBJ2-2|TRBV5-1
CASSPGGGGRPNTGELFF
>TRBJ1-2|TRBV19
CASSMSAGAYGYTF
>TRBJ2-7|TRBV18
CASSQGQGPYEQYF
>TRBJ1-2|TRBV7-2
CACNRGDYGYTF
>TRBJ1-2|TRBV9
CASSPREEMTIRGYTF
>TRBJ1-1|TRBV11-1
CASSLQENTEAFF
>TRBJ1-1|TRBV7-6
CASSFSEWSEAFF
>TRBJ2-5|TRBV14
CASSSLAGKAQETQYF
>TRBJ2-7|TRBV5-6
CASSLGGHSSYEQYF
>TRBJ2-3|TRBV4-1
CASSQAPRTGYTDTQYF
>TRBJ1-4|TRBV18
CASSPASGEEKLFF
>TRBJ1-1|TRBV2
CASRVGLDSEAFF
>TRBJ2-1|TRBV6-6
CASSYGAQDNEQFF
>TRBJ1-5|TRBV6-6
CASSYRPRGSNQPQHF
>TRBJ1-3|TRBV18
CASLQGSGNTIYF
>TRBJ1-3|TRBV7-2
CASSSSIGDSGNTIYF
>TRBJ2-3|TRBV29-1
CSVDGLAGVSTDTQYF
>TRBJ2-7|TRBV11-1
CASSLEQGSSYEQYF
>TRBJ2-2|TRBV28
CASSSRLADTGELFF
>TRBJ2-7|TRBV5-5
CASSLARGLGEQYF
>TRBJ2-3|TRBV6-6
CASSIRQTDTQYF
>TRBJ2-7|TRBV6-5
CASSSAGLEYEQYF
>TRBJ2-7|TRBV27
CASSLGVGGSYEQYF
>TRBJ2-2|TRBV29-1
CSARTSGSRTGELFF
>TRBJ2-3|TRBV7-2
CASSPTGHTDTQYF
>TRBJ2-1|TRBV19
CASSTRTSGSEYNEQFF
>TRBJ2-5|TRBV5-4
CASSLATNQETQYF
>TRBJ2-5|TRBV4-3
CASSQGLAGGQETQYF
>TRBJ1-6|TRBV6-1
CASSEIGGPHNSPLHF
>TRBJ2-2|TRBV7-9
CASSSRDRGHGELFF
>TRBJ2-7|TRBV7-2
CASSLDQNYEQYF
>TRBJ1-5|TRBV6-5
CASASGNQPQHF
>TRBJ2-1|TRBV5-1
CASSTGTGDYNEQFF
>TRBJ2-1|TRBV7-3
CASSLGTAGNEQFF
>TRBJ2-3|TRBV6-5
CASSYAGTSGPDTQYF
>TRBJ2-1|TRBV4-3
CASSQGLDNEQFF
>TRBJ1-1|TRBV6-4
CASRRRSGDTEAFF
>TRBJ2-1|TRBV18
CASSPREVAEQFF
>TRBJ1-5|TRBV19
CASSIVSGWNNQPQHF
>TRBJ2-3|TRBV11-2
CASSLVTGDGTDTQYF
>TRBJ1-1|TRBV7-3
CASSETGTNTEAFF
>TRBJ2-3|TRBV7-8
CASSYLSSGGTDTQYF
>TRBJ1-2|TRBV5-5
CASSLVPGGDGYTF
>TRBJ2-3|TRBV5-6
CASSPGGRLSFTDTQYF
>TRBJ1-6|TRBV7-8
CASSFLTRPPLHF
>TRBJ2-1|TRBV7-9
CASSPRQGARNEQFF
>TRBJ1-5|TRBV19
CASSTRGGWQPQHF